The 18 T cell receptor beta chains below all came from one sample that was sequenced in a study of T cell repertoires in cytomegalovirus infection. For these TCRs, the target antigens are not known. Via MiXCR, TCRdb re-called the reads, giving one row per CDR3 protein. The sample consists of some 920,000 distinct CDR3 sequences, roughly 30% of them appearing once. The specimen was cultured CD8+ T cells from PBMCs, collected from culture after CMV antigen stimulation. All receptors derive from a human donor in good health (CMV status not recorded). Some clones in this sample may be carry-over from other donors' samples.

This clonotype was picked up many times. This chain links TRBV5-5 with TRBJ1-2; D unresolved. Trimming removed 3 bases at V and 8 bases at J, with 11 bases between. Germline V gene lookup returns CDR1 SGHKS and CDR2 YYEKEE (reference sequence). The length of the CDR3 is 12 residues. CDR3 sequence: CASSSDKRGYTF. CDR3 bases: TGTGCCAGCAGCTCCGATAAACGGGGCTACACCTTC.

In its sample, this clonotype was seen once. This could be a read error, since a much larger clone is one nucleotide away. The rearrangement uses TRBV7-2 and TRBJ2-3; D perhaps matches TRBD1 (5 bases). V gave up 8 bases and J gave up 1 base, with 19 bases separating them. The CDR3 contains 16 residues. In germline, CDR1 is SGHTA, CDR2 FQGNSA. As DNA, the CDR3 is TGTGCCAGCGCCCCCTACCTCTGGGGCGGCACAGATACGCAGTATTTT. Translated, it gives CASAPYLWGGTDTQYF.

Ten or more counts support this clonotype. The rearrangement links TRBV11-2 to TRBJ2-1; 10 nucleotides agree with TRBD1. CDR1 is SGHAT and CDR2 is FQNNGV in the germline V gene. The CDR3 spans 16 residues. V shed 5 bases and J 2 bases; nucleotides not matched to a gene: 6. In nucleotides, the CDR3 is TGTGCCAGCAGCAATAGCGGACAGGGGGCCTACAATGAGCAGTTCTTC. This encodes CASSNSGQGAYNEQFF.

The chain recombines TRBV27 with TRBJ1-5, with 7 bases that match TRBD1. Unmatched junction bases numbered 4, after V lost 2 bases and J lost 6 bases. This CDR3 contains 14 residues. Germline assignment: CDR1 MNHEY and CDR2 SMNVEV (reference sequence). The CDR3 reads CASSLQGGSQPQHF. Here the CDR3 DNA reads TGTGCCAGCAGTTTACAGGGGGGCAGTCAGCCCCAGCATTTT.

This clonotype appeared once. CDR3 loop: CASSLASGRANSPLHF. In DNA, the CDR3 is TGTGCCAGCAGTTTAGCTAGCGGCAGGGCTAATTCACCCCTCCACTTT. The chain carries TRBV27 and TRBJ1-6; perhaps TRBD1 as D (5 bases). The germline gives CDR1 MNHEY, CDR2 SMNVEV (reference sequence). The V end lost 2 bases, the J end lost 6 bases, and 14 bases lay between the germline ends. CDR3 length: 16 residues.

This clonotype has only a few counts. The chain carries TRBV6-6 and TRBJ2-1; 12 positions match TRBD2. The germline V gene has CDR1 MNHNY and CDR2 SVGAGI (reference sequence). After removal of 2 bases from V and 7 bases from J, the junction contained 6 bases not matched to a gene. This CDR3 comprises 16 residues. The chain's CDR3 is CASSYQTSGGLNEQFF. CDR3 coding DNA: TGTGCCAGCAGTTACCAAACTAGCGGGGGGCTAAATGAGCAGTTCTTC.

J is TRBJ2-1 and V is TRBV7-9; weak D call: TRBD2 (5 bases). V gave up 6 bases and J gave up 0 bases, with 9 bases separating them. Germline V gene lookup returns CDR1 SEHNR and CDR2 FQNEAQ (reference sequence). The CDR3 totals 14 residues. The CDR3 sequence is CASRPRDSYNEQFF. The CDR3 DNA reads as TGTGCCAGCAGGCCCCGGGACTCCTACAATGAGCAGTTCTTC.

In this sample, this clonotype turned up once. The chain has TRBV6-1 and TRBJ2-7; 7 nucleotides line up with TRBD1. The V gene end was trimmed by 0 bases and the J gene end by 4 bases; junction bases not matched to a gene: 9. CDR1 and CDR2 (germline): MNHNS, SASEGT. This CDR3 spans 16 amino acids. The CDR3 sequence: CASSEAPGQPRYEQYF. CDR3 DNA: TGTGCCAGCAGTGAAGCTCCGGGACAGCCTCGGTACGAGCAGTACTTC.

The J gene is TRBJ1-2, the V gene TRBV7-9; D remains ambiguous. Germline CDR1 and CDR2: SEHNR and FQNEAQ (reference sequence). The CDR3 runs 16 residues. Deletions cut 1 base from V and 6 bases from J, with 18 bases between. The CDR3 spells CASSLGPGSFSDGYTF. CDR3 sequence (DNA): TGTGCCAGCAGCTTAGGGCCCGGGTCCTTTTCCGATGGCTACACCTTC.

The rearrangement links TRBV2 to TRBJ1-5; 7 bases agree with TRBD1. The CDR3 consists of 14 residues. The germline V gene has CDR1 SNHLY and CDR2 FYNNEI. Trimming took 5 bases from V and 5 from J; bases not matched to a gene: 6. As DNA, the CDR3 is TGTGCCAGCAGTCAAACAGGGGCCCATCAGCCCCAGCATTTT. Translation gives CASSQTGAHQPQHF.

The CDR3 reads CASPPGQGAETQYF. CDR3 coding DNA: TGTGCCAGTCCACCGGGACAGGGGGCCGAGACCCAGTACTTC. The chain links TRBV2 to TRBJ2-5, with 12 bases that match TRBD1. The CDR3 totals 14 residues. The J segment lost 5 bases and the V segment lost 9 bases, leaving 7 bases of the junction unmatched. Germline-derived CDR1 and CDR2 are SNHLY and FYNNEI.

This clonotype was seen at least ten times. The genes are TRBV7-8 and TRBJ2-2; tentative D call: TRBD1 (5 bases). CDR3 length: 15 residues. The germline CDR1 and CDR2 sequences are SGHVS and FQNEAQ. The V end lost 3 bases, the J end lost 4 bases, and 12 bases lay between the germline ends. DNA for the CDR3: TGTGCCAGCAGCTTCCACGACAGCCTCACCGGGGAGCTGTTTTTT. This gives the protein CASSFHDSLTGELFF.

V is TRBV12-5 and J is TRBJ2-1; 8 bases map to TRBD2. V gave up 0 bases and J gave up 8 bases; unmatched junction bases: 9. Germline V gives CDR1 LGHNT, CDR2 FRNRAP. This CDR3 has 16 residues. The CDR3, as DNA: TGTGCTAGTGGTTTGGTACCGGGACTAGTTTTCGATGAGCAGTTCTTC. Translated, it gives CASGLVPGLVFDEQFF.

This clonotype was counted a few times. The chain is built from TRBV7-9 and TRBJ2-7, with TRBD2 matching 7 bases. Germline V gene data show CDR1 as SEHNR and CDR2 as FQNEAQ (reference sequence). The CDR3 extends over 16 amino acids. V shed 4 bases, J shed 0 bases, and the junction held 9 bases outside the gene matches. CDR3 region: CASSSLNGGTSYEQYF. CDR3 DNA sequence: TGTGCCAGCAGCTCCCTCAACGGGGGGACCTCCTACGAGCAGTACTTC.

The chain has TRBV9 and TRBJ2-3; 12 bases are a match to TRBD2. This CDR3 region has 16 residues. Looked up from germline, CDR1 is SGDLS and CDR2 is YYNGEE. The V and J ends lost 3 bases and 4 bases, in that order; junction bases with no gene match: 6. The CDR3 is CASSGGLAGRADTQYF. CDR3 bases: TGTGCCAGCAGCGGTGGACTAGCGGGGAGGGCAGATACGCAGTATTTT. Full variable domain (missing parts from reference TRBV9 and TRBJ2-3): DSGVTQTPKHLITATGQRVTLRCSPRSGDLSVYWYQQSLDQGLQFLIQYYNGEERAKGNILERFSAQQFPDLHSELNLSSLELGDSALYFCASSGGLAGRADTQYFGPGTRLTVL.

This clonotype came up once. V gene TRBV11-3 combines with J gene TRBJ1-1; D uncertain. This CDR3 contains 13 residues. V lost 2 bases and J 7 bases, leaving 11 bases between the germline ends. Germline V gene data show CDR1 as SGHNT and CDR2 as YENEEA. CDR3 nucleotide sequence: TGTGCCAGCAGCTTATCACCGAATTGTGAAGCTTTCTTT. The encoded protein is CASSLSPNCEAFF.

The chain has TRBV6-2 or TRBV6-3 and TRBJ2-3; TRBD2 might be the D (6 bases). Germline V gives CDR1 MNHEY, CDR2 SVGEGT. V lost 4 bases, J lost 4 bases, and 15 bases lay in between. This CDR3 is built from 15 residues. The CDR3 region has the DNA TGTGCCAGCAGTTTTGCCCCGGGACTTTCAGATACGCAGTATTTT. This encodes CASSFAPGLSDTQYF.

This clonotype was seen many times. The V gene is TRBV18, the J gene TRBJ1-1, with a weak D call TRBD1 (6 bases). V was shortened by 6 bases and J by 4 bases, with 9 bases between the two germline ends. The germline V gene encodes CDR1 KGHSH and CDR2 LQKENI. The CDR3 is 12 residues long. The CDR3 DNA follows: TGTGCCAGCTCGGACAGTAGCACTGAAGCTTTCTTT. This translates into CASSDSSTEAFF.